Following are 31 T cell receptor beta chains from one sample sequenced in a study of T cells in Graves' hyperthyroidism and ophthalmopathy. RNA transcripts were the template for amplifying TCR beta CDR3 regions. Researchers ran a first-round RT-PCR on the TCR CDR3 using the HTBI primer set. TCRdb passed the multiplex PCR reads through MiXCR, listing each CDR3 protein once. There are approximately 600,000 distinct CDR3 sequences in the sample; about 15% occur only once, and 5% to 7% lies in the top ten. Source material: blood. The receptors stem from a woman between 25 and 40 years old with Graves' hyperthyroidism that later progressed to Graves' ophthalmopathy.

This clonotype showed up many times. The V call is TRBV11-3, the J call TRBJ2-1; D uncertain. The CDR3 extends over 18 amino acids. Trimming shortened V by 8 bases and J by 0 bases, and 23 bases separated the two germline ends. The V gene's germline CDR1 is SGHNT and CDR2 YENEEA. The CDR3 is CASGNNDDAYASYNEQFF. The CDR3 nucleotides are TGTGCCAGCGGGAATAACGACGACGCTTACGCCTCCTACAATGAGCAGTTCTTC.

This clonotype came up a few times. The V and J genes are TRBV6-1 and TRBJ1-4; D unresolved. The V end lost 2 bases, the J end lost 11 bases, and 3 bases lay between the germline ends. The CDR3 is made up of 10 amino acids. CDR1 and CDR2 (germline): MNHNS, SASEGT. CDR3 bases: TGTGCCAGCAGTGAATTGAAACTGTTTTTT. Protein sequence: CASSELKLFF.

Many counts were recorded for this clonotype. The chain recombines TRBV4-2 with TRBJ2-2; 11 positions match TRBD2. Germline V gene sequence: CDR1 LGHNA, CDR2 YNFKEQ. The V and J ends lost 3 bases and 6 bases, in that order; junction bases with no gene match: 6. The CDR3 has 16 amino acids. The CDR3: CASSQDSGRAPGELFF. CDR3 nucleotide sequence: TGTGCCAGCAGCCAGGATAGCGGGAGGGCCCCCGGGGAGCTGTTTTTT.

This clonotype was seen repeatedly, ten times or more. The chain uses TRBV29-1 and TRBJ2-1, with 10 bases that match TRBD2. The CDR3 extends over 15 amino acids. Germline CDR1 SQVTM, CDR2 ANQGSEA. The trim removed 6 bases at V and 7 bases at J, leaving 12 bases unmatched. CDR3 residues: CSVASLAGAINEQFF. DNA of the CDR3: TGCAGCGTCGCCTCTCTAGCGGGAGCAATAAATGAGCAGTTCTTC.

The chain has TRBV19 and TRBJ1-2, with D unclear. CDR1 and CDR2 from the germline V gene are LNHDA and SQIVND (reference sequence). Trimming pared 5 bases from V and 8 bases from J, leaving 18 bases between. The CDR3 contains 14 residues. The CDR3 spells CASSAGWNSYGYTF. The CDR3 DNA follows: TGTGCCAGTAGTGCGGGCTGGAACAGCTACGGCTACACCTTC.

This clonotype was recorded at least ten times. The CDR3 nucleotides are TGTGCCAGTAAGACGGGCTATGGCTACACCTTC. Its protein product is CASKTGYGYTF. The chain links TRBV19 to TRBJ1-2; D remains ambiguous. The germline V gene has CDR1 LNHDA and CDR2 SQIVND (reference sequence). The CDR3 contains 11 residues. V was clipped by 7 bases and J by 4 bases, with 7 bases between them.

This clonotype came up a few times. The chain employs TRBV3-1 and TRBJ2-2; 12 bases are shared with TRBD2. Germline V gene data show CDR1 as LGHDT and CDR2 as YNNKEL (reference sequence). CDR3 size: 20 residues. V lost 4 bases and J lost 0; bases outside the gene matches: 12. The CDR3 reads CASSLFFLTSGRSNTGELFF. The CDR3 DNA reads TGTGCCAGCAGCCTTTTTTTCCTGACTAGCGGGAGATCGAACACCGGGGAGCTGTTTTTT.

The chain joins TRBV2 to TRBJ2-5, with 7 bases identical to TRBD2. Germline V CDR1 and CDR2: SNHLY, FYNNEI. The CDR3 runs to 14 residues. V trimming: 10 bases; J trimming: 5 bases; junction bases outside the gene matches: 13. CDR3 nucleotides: TGTGCCATTTCAACCCGGACTAGAAGGGAGACCCAGTACTTC. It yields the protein CAISTRTRRETQYF.

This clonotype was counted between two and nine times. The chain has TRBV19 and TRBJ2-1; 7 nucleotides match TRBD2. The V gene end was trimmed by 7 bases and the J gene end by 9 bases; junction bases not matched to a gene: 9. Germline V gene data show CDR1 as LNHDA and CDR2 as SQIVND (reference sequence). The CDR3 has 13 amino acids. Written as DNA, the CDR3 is TGTGCCAGTAATCGGAGGGGCGGGGGTGAGCAGTTCTTC. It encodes CASNRRGGGEQFF.

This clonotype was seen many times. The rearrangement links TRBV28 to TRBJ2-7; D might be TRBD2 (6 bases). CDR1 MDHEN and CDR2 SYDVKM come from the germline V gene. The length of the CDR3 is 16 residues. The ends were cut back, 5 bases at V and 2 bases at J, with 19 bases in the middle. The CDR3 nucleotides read TGTGCCAGCAGTCCCTTAGCGGATCCTGGCACCTACGAGCAGTACTTC. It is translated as CASSPLADPGTYEQYF.

The DNA for the CDR3 is TGTGCCTGGAGTGTGAGCGGGGGCACAGATACGCAGTATTTT. Protein: CAWSVSGGTDTQYF. V is TRBV30 and J is TRBJ2-3; 7 bases are a match to TRBD2. The ends lost 0 bases at V and 1 base at J; junction bases unmatched: 1. This CDR3 spans 14 amino acids. CDR1 GTSNPN and CDR2 SVGIG come from the germline V gene (reference sequence).

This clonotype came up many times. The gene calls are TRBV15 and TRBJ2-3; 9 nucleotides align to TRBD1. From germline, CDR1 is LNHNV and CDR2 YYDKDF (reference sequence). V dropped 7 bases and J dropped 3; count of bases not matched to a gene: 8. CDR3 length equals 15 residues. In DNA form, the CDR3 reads TGTGCCACCAAAAGGACAGGGGAGGGGACAGATACGCAGTATTTT. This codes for CATKRTGEGTDTQYF.

CDR3 loop: CASSVGPSGKRGDTQYF. CDR3 nucleotides: TGTGCCAGCAGCGTAGGTCCTAGCGGGAAAAGGGGAGATACGCAGTATTTT. The chain combines TRBV9 with TRBJ2-3; 9 bases line up with TRBD2. The V and J ends lost 0 bases and 5 bases, in that order; junction bases with no gene match: 10. The germline V gene encodes CDR1 SGDLS and CDR2 YYNGEE. The CDR3 totals 17 residues.

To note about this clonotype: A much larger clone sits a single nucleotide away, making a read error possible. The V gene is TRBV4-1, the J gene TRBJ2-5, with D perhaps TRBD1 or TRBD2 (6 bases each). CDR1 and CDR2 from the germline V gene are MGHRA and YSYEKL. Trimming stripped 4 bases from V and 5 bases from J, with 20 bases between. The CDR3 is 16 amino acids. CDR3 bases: TGCGCCAGCAGCCCTACCTATTGGGGGGCGGACGAGACCCAGTACTTC. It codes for CASSPTYWGADETQYF.

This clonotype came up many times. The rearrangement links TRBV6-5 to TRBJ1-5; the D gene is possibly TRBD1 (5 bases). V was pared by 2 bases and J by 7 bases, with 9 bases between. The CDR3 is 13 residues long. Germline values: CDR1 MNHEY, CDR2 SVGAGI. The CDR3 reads CASSYGGSQPQHF. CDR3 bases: TGTGCCAGCAGTTACGGGGGAAGCCAGCCCCAGCATTTT.

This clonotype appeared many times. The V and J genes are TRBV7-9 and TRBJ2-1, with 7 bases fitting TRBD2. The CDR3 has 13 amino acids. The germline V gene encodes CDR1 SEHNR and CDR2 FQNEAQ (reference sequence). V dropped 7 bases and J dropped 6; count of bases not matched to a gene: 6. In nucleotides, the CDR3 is TGTGCCAGCATCGGGACTACCTTCAATGAGCAGTTCTTC. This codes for CASIGTTFNEQFF.

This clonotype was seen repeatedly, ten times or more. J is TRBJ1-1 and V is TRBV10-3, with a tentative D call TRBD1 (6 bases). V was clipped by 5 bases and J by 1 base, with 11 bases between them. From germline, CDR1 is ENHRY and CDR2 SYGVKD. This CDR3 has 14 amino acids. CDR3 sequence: CAISYRDRNTEAFF. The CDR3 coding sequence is TGTGCCATCAGTTACAGGGATAGGAACACTGAAGCTTTCTTT.

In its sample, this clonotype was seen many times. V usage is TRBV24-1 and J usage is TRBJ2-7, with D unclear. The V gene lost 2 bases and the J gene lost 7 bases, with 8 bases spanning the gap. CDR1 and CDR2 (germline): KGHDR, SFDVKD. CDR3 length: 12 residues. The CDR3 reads CATSDSRPEQYF. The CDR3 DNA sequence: TGTGCCACCAGTGATTCGAGGCCTGAGCAGTACTTC.

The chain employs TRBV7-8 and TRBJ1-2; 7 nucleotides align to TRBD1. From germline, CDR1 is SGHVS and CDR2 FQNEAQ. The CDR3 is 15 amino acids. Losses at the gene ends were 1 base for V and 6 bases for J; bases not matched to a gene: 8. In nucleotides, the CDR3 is TGTGCCAGCAGCTTAGAGAGGGGGCTAATCGATGGCTACACCTTC. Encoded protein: CASSLERGLIDGYTF.

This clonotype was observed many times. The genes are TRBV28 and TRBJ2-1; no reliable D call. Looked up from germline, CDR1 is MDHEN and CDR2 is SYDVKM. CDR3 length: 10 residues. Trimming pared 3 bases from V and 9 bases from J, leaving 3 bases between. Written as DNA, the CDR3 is TGTGCCAGCAGTTTCTGTGAGCAGTTCTTC. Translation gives CASSFCEQFF. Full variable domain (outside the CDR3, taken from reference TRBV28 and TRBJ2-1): DVKVTQSSRYLVKRTGEKVFLECVQDMDHENMFWYRQDPGLGLRLIYFSYDVKMKEKGDIPEGYSVSREKKERFSLILESASTNQTSMYLCASSFCEQFFGPGTRLTVL.

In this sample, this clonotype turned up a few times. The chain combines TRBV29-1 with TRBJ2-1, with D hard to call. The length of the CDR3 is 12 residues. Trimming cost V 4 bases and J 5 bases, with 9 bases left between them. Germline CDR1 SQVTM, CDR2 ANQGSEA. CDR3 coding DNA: TGCAGCGTTGCAATAGGGAACAATGAGCAGTTCTTC. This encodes CSVAIGNNEQFF.

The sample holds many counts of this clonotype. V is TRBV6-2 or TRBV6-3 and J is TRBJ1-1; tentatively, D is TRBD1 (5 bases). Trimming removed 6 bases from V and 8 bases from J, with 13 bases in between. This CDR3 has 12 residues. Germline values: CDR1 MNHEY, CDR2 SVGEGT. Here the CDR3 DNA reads TGTGCCAGCAGATCCACCGACAGAGAAGCTTTCTTT. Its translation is CASRSTDREAFF.

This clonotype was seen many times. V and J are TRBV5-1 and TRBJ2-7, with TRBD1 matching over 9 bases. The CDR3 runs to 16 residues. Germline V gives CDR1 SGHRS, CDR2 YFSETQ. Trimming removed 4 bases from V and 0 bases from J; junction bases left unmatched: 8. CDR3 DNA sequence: TGCGCCAGCAGCCCAAGGACAGGGGCGTCCTCCTACGAGCAGTACTTC. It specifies CASSPRTGASSYEQYF.

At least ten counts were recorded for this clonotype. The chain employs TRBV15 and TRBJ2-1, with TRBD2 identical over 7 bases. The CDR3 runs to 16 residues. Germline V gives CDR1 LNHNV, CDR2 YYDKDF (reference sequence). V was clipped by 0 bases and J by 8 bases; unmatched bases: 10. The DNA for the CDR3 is TGTGCCACCAGCAGAGATATTTCTAGCGGATTAGATGAGCAGTTCTTC. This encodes CATSRDISSGLDEQFF.

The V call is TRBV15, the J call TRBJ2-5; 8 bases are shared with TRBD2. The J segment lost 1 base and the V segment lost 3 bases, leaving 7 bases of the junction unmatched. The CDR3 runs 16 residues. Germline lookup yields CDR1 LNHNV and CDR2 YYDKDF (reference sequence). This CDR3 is CATSRKIAGPQETQYF. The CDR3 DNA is TGTGCCACCAGCAGGAAGATAGCGGGGCCCCAAGAGACCCAGTACTTC. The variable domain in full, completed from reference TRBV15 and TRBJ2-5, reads DAMVIQNPRYQVTQFGKPVTLSCSQTLNHNVMYWYQQKSSQAPKLLFHYYDKDFNNEADTPDNFQSRRPNTSFCFLDIRSPGLGDTAMYLCATSRKIAGPQETQYFGPGTRLLVL.

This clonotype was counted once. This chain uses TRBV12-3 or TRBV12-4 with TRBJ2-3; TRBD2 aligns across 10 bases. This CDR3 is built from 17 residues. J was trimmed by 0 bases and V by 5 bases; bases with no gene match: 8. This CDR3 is CASSRIAGGASTDTQYF. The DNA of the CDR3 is TGTGCCAGCAGTCGGATAGCGGGAGGAGCGAGCACAGATACGCAGTATTTT.

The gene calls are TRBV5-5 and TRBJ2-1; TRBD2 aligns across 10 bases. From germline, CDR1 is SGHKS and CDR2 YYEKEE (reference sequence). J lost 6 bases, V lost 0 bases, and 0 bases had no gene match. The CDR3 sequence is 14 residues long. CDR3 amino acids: CASSLVAGGNEQFF. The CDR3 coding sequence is TGTGCCAGCAGCTTGGTAGCGGGAGGCAATGAGCAGTTCTTC.

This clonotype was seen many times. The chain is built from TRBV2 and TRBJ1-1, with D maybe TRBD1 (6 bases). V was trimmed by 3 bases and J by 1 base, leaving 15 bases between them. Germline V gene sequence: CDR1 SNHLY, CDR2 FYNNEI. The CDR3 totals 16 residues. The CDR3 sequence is CASSDPAGATNTEAFF. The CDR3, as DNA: TGTGCCAGCAGTGACCCAGCAGGGGCCACGAACACTGAAGCTTTCTTT.

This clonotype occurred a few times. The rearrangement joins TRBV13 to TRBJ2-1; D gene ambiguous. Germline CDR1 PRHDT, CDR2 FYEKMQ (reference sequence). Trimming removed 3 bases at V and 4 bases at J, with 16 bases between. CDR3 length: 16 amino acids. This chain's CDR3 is CASSFLGAPSYNEQFF. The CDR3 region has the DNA TGTGCCAGCAGCTTCCTAGGAGCGCCATCTTACAATGAGCAGTTCTTC.

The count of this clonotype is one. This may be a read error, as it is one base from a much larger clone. CDR3 sequence (DNA): TGTGCCTGGAGATTGGGGAGCTCTGGAAACACCATATATTTT. Amino acids: CAWRLGSSGNTIYF. The chain links TRBV30 to TRBJ1-3; the D is unclear. Germline V gene lookup returns CDR1 GTSNPN and CDR2 SVGIG (reference sequence). Between the trimmed V and J ends, which lost 3 bases and 0 bases, there was a span of 9 bases. CDR3 size: 14 residues.

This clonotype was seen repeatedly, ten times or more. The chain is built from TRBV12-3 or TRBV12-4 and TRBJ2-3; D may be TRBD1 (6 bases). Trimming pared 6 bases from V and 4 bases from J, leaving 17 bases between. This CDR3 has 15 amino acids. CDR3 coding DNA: TGTGCCAGCAGAATAATGGCAGGGGTGTCAGATACGCAGTATTTT. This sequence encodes CASRIMAGVSDTQYF.